A single T cell receptor beta chain is shown here with its context. This entry is derived from a study of technical replicates of blood from a handful of donors. Germline V CDR1 and CDR2: MNHEY, SVGAGI. CDR3 length: 14 residues. Trimming took off 5 bases at V and 4 bases at J, with 14 bases between the two ends. TCRdb's copy holds only in-frame clones and misses some; the assay was immunoSEQ multiplex PCR. The sample yields over 85,000 clones, approximately 94% seen once. Sequencing was performed on T cells isolated from PBMCs. The chain employs TRBV6-5 and TRBJ1-1; D might be TRBD1 (6 bases). The clonotype was recovered from a human donor in good health. This CDR3 reads CASSESGVFTEAFF. DNA for the CDR3: TGTGCCAGCAGTGAATCAGGGGTATTCACTGAAGCTTTCTTT.